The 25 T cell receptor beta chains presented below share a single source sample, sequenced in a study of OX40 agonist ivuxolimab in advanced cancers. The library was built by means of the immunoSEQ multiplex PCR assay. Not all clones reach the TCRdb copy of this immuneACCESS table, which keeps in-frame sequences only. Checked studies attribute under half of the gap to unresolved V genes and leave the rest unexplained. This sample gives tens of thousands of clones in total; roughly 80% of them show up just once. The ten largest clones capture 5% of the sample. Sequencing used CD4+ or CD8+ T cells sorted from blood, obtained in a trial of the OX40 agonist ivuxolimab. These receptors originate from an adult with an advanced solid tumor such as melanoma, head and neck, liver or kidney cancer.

The CDR3, as DNA: TGTGCCAGCAGTGAAAGGGCAGGGAGGGGCTACACCTTC. This gives the protein CASSERAGRGYTF. The gene calls are TRBV6-1 and TRBJ1-2; maybe TRBD1 (5 bases). V dropped 2 bases and J dropped 8 bases, with 12 bases sitting between them. Germline V lookup: CDR1 MNHNS, CDR2 SASEGT. The CDR3 runs to 13 residues.

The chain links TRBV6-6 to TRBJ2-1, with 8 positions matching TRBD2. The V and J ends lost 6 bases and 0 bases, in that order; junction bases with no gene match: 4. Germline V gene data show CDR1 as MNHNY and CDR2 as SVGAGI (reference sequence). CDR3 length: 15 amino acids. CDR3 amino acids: CASSSGGSSYNEQFF. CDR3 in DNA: TGTGCCAGCAGCTCGGGAGGGAGCTCCTACAATGAGCAGTTCTTC.

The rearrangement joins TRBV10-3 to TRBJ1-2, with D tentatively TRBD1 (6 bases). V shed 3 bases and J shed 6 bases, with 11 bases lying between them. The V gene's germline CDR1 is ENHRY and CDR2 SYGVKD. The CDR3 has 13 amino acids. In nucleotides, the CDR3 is TGTGCCATCAGTGAACAGGGAGGCCATGGCTACACCTTC. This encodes CAISEQGGHGYTF.

This chain's CDR3 is CATSTGPGIGMTEAFF. The CDR3 DNA is TGTGCCACCAGCACGGGGCCAGGGATAGGTATGACTGAAGCTTTCTTT. The chain recombines TRBV15 with TRBJ1-1; D possibly corresponds to TRBD1 (5 bases). Trimming took 4 bases from V and 5 from J, leaving 20 bases between them. CDR3 length: 16 amino acids. Germline V lookup: CDR1 LNHNV, CDR2 YYDKDF (reference sequence).

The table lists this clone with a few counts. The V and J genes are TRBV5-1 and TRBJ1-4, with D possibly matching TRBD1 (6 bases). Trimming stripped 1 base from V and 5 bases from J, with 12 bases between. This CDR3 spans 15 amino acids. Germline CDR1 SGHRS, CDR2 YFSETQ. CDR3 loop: CASSLRDMGNEKLFF. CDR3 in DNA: TGCGCCAGCAGCTTGAGGGACATGGGAAATGAAAAACTGTTTTTT. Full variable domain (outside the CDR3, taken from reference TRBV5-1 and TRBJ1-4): KAGVTQTPRYLIKTRGQQVTLSCSPISGHRSVSWYQQTPGQGLQFLFEYFSETQRNKGNFPGRFSGRQFSNSRSEMNVSTLELGDSALYLCASSLRDMGNEKLFFGSGTQLSVL.

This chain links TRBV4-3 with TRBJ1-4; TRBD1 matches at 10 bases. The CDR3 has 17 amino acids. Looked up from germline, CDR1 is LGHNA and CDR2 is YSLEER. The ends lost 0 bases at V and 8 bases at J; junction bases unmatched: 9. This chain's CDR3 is CASSQDVSGTGVEKLFF. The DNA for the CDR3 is TGCGCCAGCAGCCAAGATGTCTCCGGGACAGGGGTAGAAAAACTGTTTTTT.

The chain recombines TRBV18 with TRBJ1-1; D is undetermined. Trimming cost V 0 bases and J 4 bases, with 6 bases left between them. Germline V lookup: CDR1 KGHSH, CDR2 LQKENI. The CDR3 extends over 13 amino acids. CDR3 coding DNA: TGTGCCAGCTCACCACCGAGTTTCACTGAAGCTTTCTTT. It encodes CASSPPSFTEAFF.

CDR3 coding DNA: TGTGCTAGTGGTTTGGTACCTATCGGCAATGAGCAGTTCTTC. Protein sequence: CASGLVPIGNEQFF. The chain joins TRBV12-5 to TRBJ2-1; D unclear. V was clipped by 0 bases and J by 6 bases, with 9 bases between them. The CDR3 has 14 amino acids. The germline V gene encodes CDR1 LGHNT and CDR2 FRNRAP.

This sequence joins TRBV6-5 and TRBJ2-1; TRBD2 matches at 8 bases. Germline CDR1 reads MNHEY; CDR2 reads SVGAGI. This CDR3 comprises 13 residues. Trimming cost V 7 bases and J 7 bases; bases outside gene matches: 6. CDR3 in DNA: TGTGCCAGCAATTTTCCGGGGGGGAATGAGCAGTTCTTC. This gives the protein CASNFPGGNEQFF.

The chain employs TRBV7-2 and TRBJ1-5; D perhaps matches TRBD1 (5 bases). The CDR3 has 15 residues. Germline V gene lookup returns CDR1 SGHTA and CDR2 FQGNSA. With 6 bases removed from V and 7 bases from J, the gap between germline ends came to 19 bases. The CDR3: CASSFSGRSGQPQHF. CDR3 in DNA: TGTGCCAGCAGTTTCTCAGGGAGGAGCGGCCAGCCCCAGCATTTT. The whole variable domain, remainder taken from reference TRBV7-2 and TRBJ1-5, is GAGVSQSPSNKVTEKGKDVELRCDPISGHTALYWYRQSLGQGLEFLIYFQGNSAPDKSGLPSDRFSAERTGGSVSTLTIQRTQQEDSAVYLCASSFSGRSGQPQHFGDGTRLSIL.

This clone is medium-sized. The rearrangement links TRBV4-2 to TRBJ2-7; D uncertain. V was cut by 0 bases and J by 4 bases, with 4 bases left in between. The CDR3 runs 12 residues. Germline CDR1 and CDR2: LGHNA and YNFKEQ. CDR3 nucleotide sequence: TGTGCCAGCAGCCAAGATCGGTACGAGCAGTACTTC. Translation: CASSQDRYEQYF.

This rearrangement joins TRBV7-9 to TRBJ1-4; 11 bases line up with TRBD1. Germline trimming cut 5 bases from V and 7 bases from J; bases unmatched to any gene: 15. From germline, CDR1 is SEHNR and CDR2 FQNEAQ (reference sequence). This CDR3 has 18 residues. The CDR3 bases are TGTGCCAGCAGCCGACGGGACAGGGGGGCCTCGTCAAGTGAAAAACTGTTTTTT. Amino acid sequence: CASSRRDRGASSSEKLFF.

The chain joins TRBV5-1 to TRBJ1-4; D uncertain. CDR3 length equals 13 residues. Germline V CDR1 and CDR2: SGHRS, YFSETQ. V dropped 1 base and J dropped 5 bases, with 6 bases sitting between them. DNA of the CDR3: TGCGCCAGCAGCTTGACAATAAATGAAAAACTGTTTTTT. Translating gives CASSLTINEKLFF.

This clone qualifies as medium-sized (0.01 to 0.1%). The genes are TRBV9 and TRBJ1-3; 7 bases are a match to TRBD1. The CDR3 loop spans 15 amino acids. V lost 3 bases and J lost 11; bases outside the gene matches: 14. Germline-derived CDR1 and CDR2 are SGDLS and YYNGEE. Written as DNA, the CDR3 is TGTGCCAGCAGCGCCAAGGGGACAGACCTTAATGCCATATATTTT. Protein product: CASSAKGTDLNAIYF.

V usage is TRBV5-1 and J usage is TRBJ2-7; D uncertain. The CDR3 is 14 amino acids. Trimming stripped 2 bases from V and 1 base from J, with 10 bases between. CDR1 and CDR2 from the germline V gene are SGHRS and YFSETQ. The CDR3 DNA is TGCGCCAGCAGCTTATTAGCAGAATCCTACGAGCAGTACTTC. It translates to CASSLLAESYEQYF.

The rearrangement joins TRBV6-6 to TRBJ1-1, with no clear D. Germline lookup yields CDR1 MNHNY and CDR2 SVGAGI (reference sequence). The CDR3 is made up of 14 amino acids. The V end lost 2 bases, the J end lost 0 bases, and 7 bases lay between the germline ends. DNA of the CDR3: TGTGCCAGCAGTTACAGTGAGTTGAACACTGAAGCTTTCTTT. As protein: CASSYSELNTEAFF.

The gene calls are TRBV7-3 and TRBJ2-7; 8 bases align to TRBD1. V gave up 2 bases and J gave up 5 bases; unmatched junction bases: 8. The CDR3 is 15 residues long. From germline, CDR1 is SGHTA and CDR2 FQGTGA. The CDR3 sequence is CASSLGAGGFDEQYF. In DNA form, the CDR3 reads TGTGCCAGCAGCTTAGGGGCAGGGGGCTTTGACGAGCAGTACTTC.

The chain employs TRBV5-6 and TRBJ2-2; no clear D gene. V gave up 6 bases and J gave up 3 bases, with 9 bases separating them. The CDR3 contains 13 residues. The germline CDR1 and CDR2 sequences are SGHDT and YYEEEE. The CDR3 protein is CASNLYDTGELFF. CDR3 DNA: TGTGCCAGCAACCTATACGACACCGGGGAGCTGTTTTTT.

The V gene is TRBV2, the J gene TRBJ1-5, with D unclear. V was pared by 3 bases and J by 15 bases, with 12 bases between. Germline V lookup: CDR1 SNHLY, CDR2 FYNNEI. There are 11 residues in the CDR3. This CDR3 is CASSDRTVRHF. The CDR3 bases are TGTGCCAGCAGTGATAGGACCGTCCGGCATTTT.

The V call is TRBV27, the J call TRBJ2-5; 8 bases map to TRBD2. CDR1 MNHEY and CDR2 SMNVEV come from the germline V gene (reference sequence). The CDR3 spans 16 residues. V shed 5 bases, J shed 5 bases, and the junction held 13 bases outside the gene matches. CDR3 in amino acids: CASSTSGGRTWETQYF. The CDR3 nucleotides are TGTGCCAGCAGTACTAGTGGCGGGAGGACATGGGAGACCCAGTACTTC.

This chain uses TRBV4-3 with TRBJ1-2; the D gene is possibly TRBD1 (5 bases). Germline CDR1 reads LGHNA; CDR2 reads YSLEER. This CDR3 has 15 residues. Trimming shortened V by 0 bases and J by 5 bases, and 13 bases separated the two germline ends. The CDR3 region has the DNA TGCGCCAGCAGCCAAGATAGGGGACTGGGGTATGGCTACACCTTC. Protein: CASSQDRGLGYGYTF.

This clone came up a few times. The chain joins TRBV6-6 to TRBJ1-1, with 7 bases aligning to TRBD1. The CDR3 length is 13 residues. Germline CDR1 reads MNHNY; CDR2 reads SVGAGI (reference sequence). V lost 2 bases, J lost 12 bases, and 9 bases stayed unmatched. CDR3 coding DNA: TGTGCCAGCAGTTACAGGGGGCGTACCTCTTCTTTCTTT. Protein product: CASSYRGRTSSFF.

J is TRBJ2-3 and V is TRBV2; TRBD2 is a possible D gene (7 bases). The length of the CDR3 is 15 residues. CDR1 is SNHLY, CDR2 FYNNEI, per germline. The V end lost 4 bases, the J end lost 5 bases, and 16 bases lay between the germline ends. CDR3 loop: CASSGVGGQGDTQYF. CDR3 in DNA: TGTGCCAGCAGTGGAGTCGGGGGGCAGGGAGATACGCAGTATTTT.

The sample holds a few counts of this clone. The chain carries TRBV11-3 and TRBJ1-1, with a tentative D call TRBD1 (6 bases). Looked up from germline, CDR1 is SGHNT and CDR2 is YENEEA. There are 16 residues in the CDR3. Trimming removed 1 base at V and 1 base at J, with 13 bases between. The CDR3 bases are TGTGCCAGCAGCTTAGGGTCAGGGGTGGGGAACACTGAAGCTTTCTTT. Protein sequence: CASSLGSGVGNTEAFF.

The CDR3: CASTTFLEETQYF. CDR3 bases: TGTGCCAGCACCACTTTTCTGGAAGAGACCCAGTACTTC. The rearrangement joins TRBV7-2 to TRBJ2-5; D not certain. This CDR3 contains 13 residues. Germline V CDR1 and CDR2: SGHTA, FQGNSA. The V end was cut by 7 bases, the J end by 3 bases, with 12 bases between.